These 7 T cell receptor beta chains share one sample of origin, sequenced in a study of vaccination effects on CD4 cells after COVID-19. For these receptors, no antigen is known. Antigen-specific CD4+ T cells were expanded with viral peptide pools in the ViraFEST assay before sequencing. A roughly 11-day culture period preceded the isolation of CD4+ T cells. This individual tested PCR-positive for SARS-CoV-2 infection between March and December 2020. The method was immunoSEQ multiplex PCR; TCRdb's version includes in-frame clones alone and lacks a portion of them. The sample lists around 40,000 clones, approximately 81% seen once, with over 25% in the top ten. The specimen was CD4+ T cells from PBMCs cultured with a peptide pool, collected before COVID-19 vaccination. These receptors were taken from a human donor who had a prior SARS-CoV-2 infection.

The chain employs TRBV9 and TRBJ1-3; no clear D. Germline lookup yields CDR1 SGDLS and CDR2 YYNGEE. CDR3 length: 17 residues. Trimming removed 0 bases from V and 6 bases from J, with 19 bases in between. This CDR3 is CASSVEGSVGLLNTIYF. In nucleotides, the CDR3 is TGTGCCAGCAGCGTAGAGGGCTCCGTGGGGTTACTAAACACCATATATTTT. Supplemented by reference TRBV9 and TRBJ1-3, the full variable domain reads DSGVTQTPKHLITATGQRVTLRCSPRSGDLSVYWYQQSLDQGLQFLIQYYNGEERAKGNILERFSAQQFPDLHSELNLSSLELGDSALYFCASSVEGSVGLLNTIYFGEGSWLTVV.

V is TRBV19 and J is TRBJ2-7; 11 nucleotides align to TRBD2. The CDR3 spans 15 residues. V gave up 7 bases and J gave up 0 bases; unmatched junction bases: 5. Germline V CDR1 and CDR2: LNHDA, SQIVND (reference sequence). CDR3 loop: CASTGTSGNSYEQYF. DNA for the CDR3: TGTGCCAGTACGGGGACTAGCGGAAACTCCTACGAGCAGTACTTC.

The gene calls are TRBV7-9 and TRBJ1-6; D is uncertain. Germline V lookup: CDR1 SEHNR, CDR2 FQNEAQ (reference sequence). The CDR3 is 12 amino acids. Trimming shortened V by 2 bases and J by 9 bases, and 5 bases separated the two germline ends. CDR3 DNA: TGTGCCAGCAGCTTATCCCTTTCACCCCTCCACTTT. Translating it yields CASSLSLSPLHF.

The chain uses TRBV27 and TRBJ2-5, with 7 bases aligning to TRBD2. The germline V gene has CDR1 MNHEY and CDR2 SMNVEV (reference sequence). The CDR3 runs 18 residues. With 6 bases clipped from V and 5 bases from J, the junction kept 21 bases outside the gene matches. The CDR3 spells CASRPRILLATSRETQYF. The CDR3 DNA reads TGTGCCAGCAGGCCGAGAATCCTACTAGCGACCAGCCGCGAGACCCAGTACTTC.

The table lists this clone with a few counts. The V call is TRBV2, the J call TRBJ2-1, with D perhaps matching TRBD2 (5 bases). Germline CDR1 is SNHLY and CDR2 is FYNNEI. The ends were cut back, 1 base at V and 9 bases at J, with 16 bases in the middle. CDR3 size: 15 residues. Here the CDR3 DNA reads TGTGCCAGCAGTGAAGAAGGGCTAGCATTAGGTGAGCAGTTCTTC. It yields the protein CASSEEGLALGEQFF.

The V and J genes are TRBV6-1 and TRBJ2-5, with D perhaps matching TRBD2 (6 bases). V was clipped by 3 bases and J by 5 bases, with 25 bases between them. CDR1 is MNHNS, CDR2 SASEGT, per germline. The CDR3 runs 18 residues. CDR3 nucleotides: TGTGCCAGCAGTGACGCCCGATGGGGGGACCCCCCCGGGGAGACCCAGTACTTC. Encoded protein: CASSDARWGDPPGETQYF.

The CDR3: CSASGAGGGQFF. CDR3 sequence (DNA): TGCAGTGCTAGTGGTGCGGGAGGGGGGCAGTTCTTC. This chain uses TRBV20-1 with TRBJ2-1; 9 nucleotides line up with TRBD2. The CDR3 totals 12 residues. The V gene's germline CDR1 is DFQATT and CDR2 SNEGSKA (reference sequence). J gave up 12 bases and V 3 bases, and 6 bases lay outside the gene matches.